This T cell receptor beta chain was sequenced in a study of cytotoxic CD8 clonotypes in ibrutinib-treated CLL. At the level of the study: Patient counts were about 12 relapsed/refractory, more than 14 treatment-naive and roughly 18 IGHV unmutated.

Extraction of roughly 2 micrograms of genomic DNA from cryopreserved PBMCs supplied material for TCR beta libraries. With regard to this clone: Antigen: not known.

Clones were read by immunoSEQ multiplex PCR, and TCRdb kept only the in-frame ones, dropping some. The profile covers some 170,000 clones, with roughly 90% appearing a single time and approximately 2.9% taken by the ten largest. Regarding the study as a whole: Once treatment began, public clonotypes, which were uncommon, contracted or stayed stable. Measured clonality at baseline was greater than in age-matched healthy donors and tracked with circulating CD8+ T-cell counts.

This CDR3 contains 15 residues. The V gene's germline CDR1 is LGHNA and CDR2 YNFKEQ. V was trimmed by 2 bases and J by 0 bases, leaving 10 bases between them. This chain joins TRBV4-2 and TRBJ1-1, with a weak D call TRBD1 (5 bases). The receptor comes from a human donor with chronic lymphocytic leukemia. Here the sequenced sample was PBMCs, taken at disease progression, from a patient treated with ibrutinib. CDR3 sequence reads: CASSQHKGLNTEAFF. The CDR3 bases are TGTGCCAGCAGCCAACACAAGGGGTTGAACACTGAAGCTTTCTTT.